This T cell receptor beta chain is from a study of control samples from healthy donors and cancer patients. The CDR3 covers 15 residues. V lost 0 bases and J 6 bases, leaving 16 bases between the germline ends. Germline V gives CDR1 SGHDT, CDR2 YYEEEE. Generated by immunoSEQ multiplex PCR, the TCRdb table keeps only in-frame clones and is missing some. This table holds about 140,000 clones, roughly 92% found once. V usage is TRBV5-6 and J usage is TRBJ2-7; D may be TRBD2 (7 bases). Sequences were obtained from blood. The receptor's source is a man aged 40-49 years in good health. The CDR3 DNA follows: TGTGCCAGCAGCTTGGTAGGGAGGGACATGGGCGAGCAGTACTTC. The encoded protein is CASSLVGRDMGEQYF.